This T cell receptor (beta chain) was observed in a study of cytomegalovirus exposure and HLA in healthy donors. The study's findings and limits: In a later analysis, TCR beta V- and J-gene trimming was associated with a missense DCLRE1C variant.

Concerning this clone: Its matching antigen is unknown.

A multiplex PCR was run with 60 Vbeta primers and 13 Jbeta primers. Data came from immunoSEQ multiplex PCR; TCRdb stores just in-frame clones and leaves some out. The sample consists of some 130,000 clones, over 70% of them appearing once. Germline lookup yields CDR1 KGHSH and CDR2 LQKENI. This CDR3 comprises 15 residues. Trimming removed 2 bases from V and 5 bases from J; junction bases left unmatched: 8. Input material: PBMCs. V gene TRBV18 combines with J gene TRBJ2-7; 8 nucleotides align to TRBD1. The sequence was collected from a woman in her sixties or seventies in good health and CMV-seropositive. CDR3 DNA: TGTGCCAGCTCACCAACCTCGGACAGGGTAAACGAGCAGTACTTC. Its translation: CASSPTSDRVNEQYF.